The source of this TCR beta chain is a study of cytomegalovirus exposure and HLA in healthy donors. Background on the study: Membership in the Caucasian-associated ancestry cluster was found for 81% of 300 to 500 genotyped donors.

Germline CDR1 SGHAT, CDR2 FQNNGV. V gave up 5 bases and J gave up 4 bases; unmatched junction bases: 9. The CDR3 runs to 15 residues. It was with 60 Vbeta and 13 Jbeta primers that the PCR ran. In the original processing: Later reanalysis found around 84 million unique TCR beta chains, around 9.9 million of them shared. TCRdb's copy holds only in-frame clones and misses some; the assay was immunoSEQ multiplex PCR. V, J and clone size reflect that table, while D and trimming were determined from the DNA. The sample consists of over 150,000 clones, roughly 74% of them appearing once. The V and J genes are TRBV11-2 and TRBJ2-5; 8 bases fit TRBD2. The clonotype originates from a man aged 18 to 35 in good health and CMV-seronegative. The material sequenced was PBMCs. DNA of the CDR3: TGTGCCAGCAGCGAAAGCGGGGGCCTACGAGAGACCCAGTACTTC. This translates into CASSESGGLRETQYF.